Listed below are T cell receptor beta chains from one sample, sequenced in a study of T cell responses to AZD1222 COVID-19 vaccine. Repertoires were generated with immunoSEQ multiplex PCR, while TCRdb's copy carries only in-frame clones and drops some. The sample yields around 110,000 clones, roughly 92% seen once. Here the sequenced sample was peripheral blood, taken 28 days after the second AZD1222 dose. The source is an adult who received the AZD1222 COVID-19 vaccine. The CDR3 runs from the conserved cysteine through the conserved F or W.

J,V,CDR3
TRBJ2-1,TRBV27,CASSLRVGGRGNEQFF
TRBJ1-5,TRBV5-6,CASSLRGSNQPQHF
TRBJ2-1,TRBV29-1,CSVNRGTYNEQFF
TRBJ1-2,TRBV3-1/TRBV3-2,CASSQQGPHNYGYTF
TRBJ1-2,TRBV19,CASNHPGRASYTF
TRBJ2-1,TRBV6-5,CASGRDDNEQFF
TRBJ2-1,TRBV7-2,CASSLQGYNEQFF
TRBJ2-5,TRBV27,CASAIQGMAETQYF
TRBJ2-7,TRBV19,CASSIGGTARSYEQYF
TRBJ1-5,TRBV5-5,CASSFEGNSNQPQHF
TRBJ2-7,TRBV4-1,CASSQELGQGVYEQYF
TRBJ1-1,TRBV4-1,CASSQAQGRRQWAFF
TRBJ2-1,TRBV27,CASSYLEGGRHEQFF
TRBJ1-6,TRBV18,CASSPPGLASPLHF
TRBJ1-6,TRBV18,CASTQERDSPLHF
TRBJ1-2,TRBV6-5,CASSTEDRGSGYTF
TRBJ1-5,TRBV2,CASSDGTSFQPQHF
TRBJ1-1,TRBV27,CASTSNRWSRTEAFF
TRBJ1-1,TRBV2,CASSFGPGLSNTEAFF
TRBJ2-7,TRBV27,CASSRVLAGGPHEQYF
TRBJ2-2,TRBV27,CASSWGRKNTGELFF
TRBJ1-1,TRBV28,CASITGTMNTEAFF
TRBJ2-1,TRBV28,CASSHSSRGDEQFF
TRBJ1-5,TRBV27,CASSYRRGSNQPQHF
TRBJ2-7,TRBV11-1,CASSSDRTYEQYF
TRBJ2-6,TRBV19,CASTPGTLYHSGANVLTF
TRBJ1-1,TRBV27,CASSLEGGTEAFF
TRBJ2-1,TRBV19,CASSKLGLAVAYNEQFF